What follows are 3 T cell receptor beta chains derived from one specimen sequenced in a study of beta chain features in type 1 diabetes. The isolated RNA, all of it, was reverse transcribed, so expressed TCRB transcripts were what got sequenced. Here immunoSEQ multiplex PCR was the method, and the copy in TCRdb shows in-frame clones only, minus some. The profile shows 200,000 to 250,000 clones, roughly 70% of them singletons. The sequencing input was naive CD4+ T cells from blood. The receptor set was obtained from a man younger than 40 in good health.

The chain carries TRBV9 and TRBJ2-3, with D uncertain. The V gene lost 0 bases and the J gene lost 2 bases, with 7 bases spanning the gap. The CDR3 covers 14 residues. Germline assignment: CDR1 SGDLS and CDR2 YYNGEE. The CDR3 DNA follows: TGTGCCAGCAGCGTAGATGTCGTCACAGATACGCAGTATTTT. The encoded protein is CASSVDVVTDTQYF.

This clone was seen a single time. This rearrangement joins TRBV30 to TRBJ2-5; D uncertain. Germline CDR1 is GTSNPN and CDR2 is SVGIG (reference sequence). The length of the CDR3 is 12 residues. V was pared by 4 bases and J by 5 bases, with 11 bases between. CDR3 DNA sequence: TGTGCCTGGACCCCCCTTGCGGAGACCCAGTACTTC. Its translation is CAWTPLAETQYF. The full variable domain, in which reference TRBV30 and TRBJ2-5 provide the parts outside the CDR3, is SQTIHQWPATLVQPVGSPLSLECTVEGTSNPNLYWYRQAAGRGLQLLFYSVGIGQISSEVPQNLSASRPQDRQFILSSKKLLLSDSGFYLCAWTPLAETQYFGPGTRLLVL.

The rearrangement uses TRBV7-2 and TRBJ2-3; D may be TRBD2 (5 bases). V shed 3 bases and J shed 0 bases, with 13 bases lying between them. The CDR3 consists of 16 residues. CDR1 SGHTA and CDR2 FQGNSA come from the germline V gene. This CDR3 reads CASSFQSGTSTDTQYF. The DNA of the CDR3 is TGTGCCAGCAGCTTCCAAAGCGGAACCAGCACAGATACGCAGTATTTT.